Listed below are T cell receptor beta chains from one sample, sequenced in a study of blood T cell repertoires in COVID-19. Produced via immunoSEQ multiplex PCR; TCRdb's table is partial and in-frame only. The table records a few hundred thousand clones, 75% to 90% of them present only once. The sample consisted of peripheral blood. Source of these receptors: a woman aged 35 to 49 who had recovered from COVID-19. Both conserved end residues are part of each CDR3. A D gene is named only where the DNA matches it firmly. Some rows mark clone size as missing; the rest say once, few, many or name a class of expanded clone.

abundance: .
len: 14
j_gene: TRBJ1-1
v_gene: TRBV5-1
d_gene: TRBD1
CDR3aa: CASSGGQPNTEAFF
CDR3nt: TGCGCCAGCAGCGGGGGACAGCCGAACACTGAAGCTTTCTTT

abundance: .
len: 14
j_gene: TRBJ1-2
v_gene: TRBV18
d_gene: TRBD1
CDR3aa: CASSTRQGNYGYTF
CDR3nt: TGTGCCAGCTCAACAAGACAGGGGAACTATGGCTACACCTTC

abundance: .
len: 14
j_gene: TRBJ1-2
v_gene: TRBV28
d_gene: TRBD1
CDR3aa: CASGIPGQGGGYTF
CDR3nt: TGTGCCAGCGGTATTCCGGGACAGGGGGGCGGCTACACCTTC

abundance: .
len: 15
j_gene: TRBJ2-6
v_gene: TRBV2
d_gene: .
CDR3aa: CASSDRSSGANVLTF
CDR3nt: TGTGCCAGCAGTGATCGGAGCTCTGGGGCCAACGTCCTGACTTTC

abundance: .
len: 14
j_gene: TRBJ2-2
v_gene: TRBV18
d_gene: .
CDR3aa: CASSPGRATGELFF
CDR3nt: TGTGCCAGCTCACCCGGCAGGGCCACCGGGGAGCTGTTTTTT

abundance: .
len: 15
j_gene: TRBJ1-2
v_gene: TRBV19
d_gene: .
CDR3aa: CASSEGRARNYGYTF
CDR3nt: TGTGCCAGTAGTGAAGGTCGAGCCAGAAACTACGGCTACACCTTC

abundance: .
len: 14
j_gene: TRBJ2-1
v_gene: TRBV7-6
d_gene: TRBD1
CDR3aa: CASSLAGQGHEQFF
CDR3nt: TGTGCCAGCAGCTTAGCCGGACAGGGCCATGAGCAGTTCTTC

abundance: .
len: 15
j_gene: TRBJ1-4
v_gene: TRBV11-2
d_gene: .
CDR3aa: CASSLLAGFNEKLFF
CDR3nt: TGTGCCAGCAGCTTATTAGCCGGGTTTAATGAAAAACTGTTTTTT

abundance: .
len: 13
j_gene: TRBJ1-1
v_gene: TRBV4-3
d_gene: .
CDR3aa: CASSQVLGGEAFF
CDR3nt: TGCGCCAGCAGCCAAGTCCTCGGGGGTGAAGCTTTCTTT

abundance: once
len: 13
j_gene: TRBJ2-7
v_gene: TRBV5-6
d_gene: .
CDR3aa: CASSPYSSYEQYF
CDR3nt: TGTGCCAGCAGCCCATATAGCTCCTACGAGCAGTACTTC

abundance: once
len: 16
j_gene: TRBJ1-2
v_gene: TRBV27
d_gene: TRBD1
CDR3aa: CASSAGTGTGYYGYTF
CDR3nt: TGTGCCAGCAGTGCCGGCACCGGGACAGGTTACTATGGCTACACCTTC

abundance: .
len: 16
j_gene: TRBJ1-5
v_gene: TRBV6-1
d_gene: .
CDR3aa: CASSAQSSVIGQPQHF
CDR3nt: TGTGCCAGCAGTGCACAGTCCTCTGTTATTGGGCAGCCCCAGCATTTT

abundance: .
len: 14
j_gene: TRBJ1-1
v_gene: TRBV5-6
d_gene: .
CDR3aa: CASSLGGGNTEAFF
CDR3nt: TGTGCCAGCAGCTTGGGAGGGGGGAACACTGAAGCTTTCTTT

abundance: once
len: 14
j_gene: TRBJ2-7
v_gene: TRBV7-2
d_gene: TRBD2
CDR3aa: CASSLTAGAYEQYF
CDR3nt: TGTGCCAGCAGCTTAACAGCGGGGGCTTACGAGCAGTACTTC

abundance: .
len: 13
j_gene: TRBJ1-2
v_gene: TRBV2
d_gene: .
CDR3aa: CASSEERHYGYTF
CDR3nt: TGTGCCAGCAGTGAGGAGAGACACTATGGCTACACCTTC

abundance: .
len: 11
j_gene: TRBJ2-1
v_gene: TRBV5-8
d_gene: .
CDR3aa: CASSLLREQFF
CDR3nt: TGTGCCAGCAGCCTTCTCCGGGAGCAGTTCTTC

abundance: .
len: 16
j_gene: TRBJ1-2
v_gene: TRBV6-5
d_gene: TRBD1
CDR3aa: CASSYDRQGSFYGYTF
CDR3nt: TGTGCCAGCAGTTACGATAGACAGGGGTCGTTCTATGGCTACACCTTC